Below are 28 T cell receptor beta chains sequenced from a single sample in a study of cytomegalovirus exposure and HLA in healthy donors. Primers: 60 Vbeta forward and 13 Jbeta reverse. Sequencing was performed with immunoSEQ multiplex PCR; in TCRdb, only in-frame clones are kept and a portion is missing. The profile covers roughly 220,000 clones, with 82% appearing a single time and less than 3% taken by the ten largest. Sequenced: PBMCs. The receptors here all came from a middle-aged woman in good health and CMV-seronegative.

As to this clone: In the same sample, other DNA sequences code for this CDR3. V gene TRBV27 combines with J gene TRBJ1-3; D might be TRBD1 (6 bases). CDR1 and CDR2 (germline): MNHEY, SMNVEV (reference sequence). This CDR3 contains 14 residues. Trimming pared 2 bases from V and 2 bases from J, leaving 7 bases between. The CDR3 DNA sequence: TGTGCCAGCAGTTTAGGGGGCGCTGGAAACACCATATATTTT. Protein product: CASSLGGAGNTIYF.

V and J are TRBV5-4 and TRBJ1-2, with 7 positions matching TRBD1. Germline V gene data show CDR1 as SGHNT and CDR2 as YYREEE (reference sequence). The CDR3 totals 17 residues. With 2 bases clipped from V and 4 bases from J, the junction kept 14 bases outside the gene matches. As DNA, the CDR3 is TGTGCCAGCAGCTTCCGCAACCACCCGACAGGGCCCTATGGCTACACCTTC. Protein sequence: CASSFRNHPTGPYGYTF.

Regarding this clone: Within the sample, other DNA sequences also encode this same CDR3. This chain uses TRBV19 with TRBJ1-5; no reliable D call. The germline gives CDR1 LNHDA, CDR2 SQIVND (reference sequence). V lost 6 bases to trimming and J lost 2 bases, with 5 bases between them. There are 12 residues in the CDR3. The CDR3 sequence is CASRSGNQPQHF. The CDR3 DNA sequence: TGTGCCAGTAGATCGGGCAATCAGCCCCAGCATTTT.

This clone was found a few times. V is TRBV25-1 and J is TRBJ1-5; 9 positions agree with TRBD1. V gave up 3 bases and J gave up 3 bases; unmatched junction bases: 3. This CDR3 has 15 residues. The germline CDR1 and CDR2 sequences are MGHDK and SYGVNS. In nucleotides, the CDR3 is TGTGCCAGCAGTGACGACAGGGGGGACAATCAGCCCCAGCATTTT. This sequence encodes CASSDDRGDNQPQHF.

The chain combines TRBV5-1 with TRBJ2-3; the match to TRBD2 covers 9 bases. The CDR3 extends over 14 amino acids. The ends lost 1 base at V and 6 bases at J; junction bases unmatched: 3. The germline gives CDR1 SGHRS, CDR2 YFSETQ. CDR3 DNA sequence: TGCGCCAGCAGCTTGCGGACTAGCGTGGATACGCAGTATTTT. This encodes CASSLRTSVDTQYF.

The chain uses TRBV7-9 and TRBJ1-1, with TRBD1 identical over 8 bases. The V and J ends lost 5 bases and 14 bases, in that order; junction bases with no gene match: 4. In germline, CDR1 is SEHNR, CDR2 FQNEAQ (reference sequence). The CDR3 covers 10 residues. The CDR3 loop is CASSPDRGFF. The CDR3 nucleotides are TGTGCCAGCAGCCCAGACAGGGGATTCTTT.

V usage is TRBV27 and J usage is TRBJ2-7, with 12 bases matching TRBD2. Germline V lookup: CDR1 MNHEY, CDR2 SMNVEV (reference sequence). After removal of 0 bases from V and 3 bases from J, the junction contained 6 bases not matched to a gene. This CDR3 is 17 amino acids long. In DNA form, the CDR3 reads TGTGCCAGCAGTTTATCTGTTGGGACTAGCGGGCTCTACGAGCAGTACTTC. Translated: CASSLSVGTSGLYEQYF.

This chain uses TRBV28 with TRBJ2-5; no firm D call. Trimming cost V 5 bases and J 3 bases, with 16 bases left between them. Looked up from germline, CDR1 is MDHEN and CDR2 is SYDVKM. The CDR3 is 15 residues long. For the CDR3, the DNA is TGTGCCAGCAGTCCCTTAACTTCCGAAAAAGAGACCCAGTACTTC. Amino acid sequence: CASSPLTSEKETQYF. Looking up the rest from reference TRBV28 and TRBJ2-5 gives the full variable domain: DVKVTQSSRYLVKRTGEKVFLECVQDMDHENMFWYRQDPGLGLRLIYFSYDVKMKEKGDIPEGYSVSREKKERFSLILESASTNQTSMYLCASSPLTSEKETQYFGPGTRLLVL.

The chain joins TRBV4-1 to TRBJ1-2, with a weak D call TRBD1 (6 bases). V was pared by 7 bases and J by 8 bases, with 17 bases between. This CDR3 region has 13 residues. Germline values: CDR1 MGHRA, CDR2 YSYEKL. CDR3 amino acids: CASTLGGGVGYTF. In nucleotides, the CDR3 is TGCGCCAGCACCCTCGGGGGGGGCGTAGGCTACACCTTC.

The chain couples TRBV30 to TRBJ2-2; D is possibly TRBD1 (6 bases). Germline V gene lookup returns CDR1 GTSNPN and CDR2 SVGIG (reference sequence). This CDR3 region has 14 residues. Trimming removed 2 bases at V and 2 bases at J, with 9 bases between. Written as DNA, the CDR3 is TGTGCCTGGAGTAACAGGGTAAACACCGGGGAGCTGTTTTTT. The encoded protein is CAWSNRVNTGELFF.

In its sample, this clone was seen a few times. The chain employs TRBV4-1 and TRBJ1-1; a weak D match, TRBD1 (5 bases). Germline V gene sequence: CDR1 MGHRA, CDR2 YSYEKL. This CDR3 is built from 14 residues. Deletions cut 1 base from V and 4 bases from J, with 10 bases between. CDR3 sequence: CASSQAEQGTEAFF. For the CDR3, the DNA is TGCGCCAGCAGCCAAGCGGAGCAGGGCACTGAAGCTTTCTTT.

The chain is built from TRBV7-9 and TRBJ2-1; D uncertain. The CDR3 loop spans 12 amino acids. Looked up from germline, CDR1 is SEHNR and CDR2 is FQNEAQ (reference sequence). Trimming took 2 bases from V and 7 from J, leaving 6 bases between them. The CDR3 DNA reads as TGTGCCAGCAGCTTATCGCGGAATGAGCAGTTCTTC. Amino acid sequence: CASSLSRNEQFF.

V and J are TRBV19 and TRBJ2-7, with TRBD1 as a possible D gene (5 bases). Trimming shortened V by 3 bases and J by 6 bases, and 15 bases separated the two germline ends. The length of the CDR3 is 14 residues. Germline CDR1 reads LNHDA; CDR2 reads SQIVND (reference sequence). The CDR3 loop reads CASSIFQGNGEQYF. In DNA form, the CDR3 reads TGTGCCAGTAGTATTTTCCAGGGAAACGGCGAGCAGTACTTC.

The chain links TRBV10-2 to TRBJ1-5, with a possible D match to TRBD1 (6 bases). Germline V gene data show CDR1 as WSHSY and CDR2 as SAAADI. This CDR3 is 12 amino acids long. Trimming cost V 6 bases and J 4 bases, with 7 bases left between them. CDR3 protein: CASRTGNQPQHF. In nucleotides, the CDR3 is TGCGCCAGCAGGACAGGTAATCAGCCCCAGCATTTT.

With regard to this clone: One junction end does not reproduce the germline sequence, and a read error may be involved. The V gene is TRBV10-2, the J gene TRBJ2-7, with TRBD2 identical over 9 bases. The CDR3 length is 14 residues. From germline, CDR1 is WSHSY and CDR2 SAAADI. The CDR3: CASTDLAGSYGQYF. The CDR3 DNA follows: TGCGCCAGCACCGATCTAGCGGGATCCTACGGGCAGTACTTC.

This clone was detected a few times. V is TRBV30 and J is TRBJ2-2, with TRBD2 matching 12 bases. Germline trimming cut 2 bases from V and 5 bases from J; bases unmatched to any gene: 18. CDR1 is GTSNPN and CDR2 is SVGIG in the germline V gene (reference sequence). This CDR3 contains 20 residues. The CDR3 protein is CAWSPYYLRLAGVETGELFF. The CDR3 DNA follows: TGTGCCTGGAGTCCATACTATCTCAGACTAGCGGGAGTAGAAACCGGGGAGCTGTTTTTT.

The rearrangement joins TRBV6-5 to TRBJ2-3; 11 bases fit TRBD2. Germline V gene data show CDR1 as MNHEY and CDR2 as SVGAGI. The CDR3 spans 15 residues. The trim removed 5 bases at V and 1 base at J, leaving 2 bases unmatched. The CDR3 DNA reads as TGTGCCAGCAGTCAACTAGCGGGGGGCACAGATACGCAGTATTTT. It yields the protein CASSQLAGGTDTQYF.

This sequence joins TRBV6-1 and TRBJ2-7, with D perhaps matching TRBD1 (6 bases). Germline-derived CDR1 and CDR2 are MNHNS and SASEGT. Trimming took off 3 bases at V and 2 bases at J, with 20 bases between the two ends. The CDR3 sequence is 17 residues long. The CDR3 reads CASSDADPGQGTYEQYF. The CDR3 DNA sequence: TGTGCCAGCAGTGACGCGGACCCGGGACAAGGGACCTACGAGCAGTACTTC.

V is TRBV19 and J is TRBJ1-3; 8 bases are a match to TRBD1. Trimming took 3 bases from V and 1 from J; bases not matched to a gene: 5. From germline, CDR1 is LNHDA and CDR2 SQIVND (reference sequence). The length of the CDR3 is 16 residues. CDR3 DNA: TGTGCCAGTAGTATTGGGACAGGTGAATCTGGAAACACCATATATTTT. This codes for CASSIGTGESGNTIYF.

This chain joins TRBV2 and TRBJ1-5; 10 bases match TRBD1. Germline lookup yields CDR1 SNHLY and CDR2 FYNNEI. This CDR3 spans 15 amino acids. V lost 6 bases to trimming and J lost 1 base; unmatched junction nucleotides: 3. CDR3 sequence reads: CASRRQGASNQPQHF. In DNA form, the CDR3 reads TGTGCCAGCAGACGACAGGGGGCCAGCAATCAGCCCCAGCATTTT.

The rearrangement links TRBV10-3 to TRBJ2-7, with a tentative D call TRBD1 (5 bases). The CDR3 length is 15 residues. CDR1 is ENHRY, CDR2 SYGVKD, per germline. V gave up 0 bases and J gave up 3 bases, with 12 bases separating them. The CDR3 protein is CAISESPGLNYEQYF. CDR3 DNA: TGTGCCATCAGTGAGTCCCCAGGGCTGAACTACGAGCAGTACTTC.

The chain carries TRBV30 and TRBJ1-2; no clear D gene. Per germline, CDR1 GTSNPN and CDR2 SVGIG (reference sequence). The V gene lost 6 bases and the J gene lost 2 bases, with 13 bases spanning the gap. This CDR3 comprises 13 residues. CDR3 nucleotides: TGTGCCTGCCGTCGGAGGGTAAACTATGGCTACACCTTC. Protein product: CACRRRVNYGYTF.

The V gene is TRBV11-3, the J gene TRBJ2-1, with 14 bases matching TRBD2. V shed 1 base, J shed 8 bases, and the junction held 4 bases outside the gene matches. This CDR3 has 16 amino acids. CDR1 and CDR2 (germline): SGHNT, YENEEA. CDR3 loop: CASSLGEGLAGDEQFF. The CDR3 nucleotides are TGTGCCAGCAGCTTAGGGGAGGGACTAGCGGGAGATGAGCAGTTCTTC.

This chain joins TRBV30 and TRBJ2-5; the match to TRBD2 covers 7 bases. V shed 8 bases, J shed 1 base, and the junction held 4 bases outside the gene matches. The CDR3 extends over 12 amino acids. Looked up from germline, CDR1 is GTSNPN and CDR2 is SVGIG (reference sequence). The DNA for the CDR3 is TGTGCCGGGGGGGGTCTCCAAGAGACCCAGTACTTC. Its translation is CAGGGLQETQYF.

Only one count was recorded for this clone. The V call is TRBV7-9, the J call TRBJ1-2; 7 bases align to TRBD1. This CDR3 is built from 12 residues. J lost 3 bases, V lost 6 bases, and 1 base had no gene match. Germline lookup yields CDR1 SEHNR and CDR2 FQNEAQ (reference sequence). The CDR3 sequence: CASRGTDYGYTF. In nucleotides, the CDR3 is TGTGCCAGCAGGGGGACAGACTATGGCTACACCTTC.

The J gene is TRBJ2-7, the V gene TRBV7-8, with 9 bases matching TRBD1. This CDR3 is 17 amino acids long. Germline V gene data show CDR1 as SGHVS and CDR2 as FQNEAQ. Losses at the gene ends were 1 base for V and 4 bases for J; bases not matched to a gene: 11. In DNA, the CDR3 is TGTGCCAGCAGCTTAGGTTCCCCGGGACAGGGTAAATACGAGCAGTACTTC. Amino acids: CASSLGSPGQGKYEQYF.

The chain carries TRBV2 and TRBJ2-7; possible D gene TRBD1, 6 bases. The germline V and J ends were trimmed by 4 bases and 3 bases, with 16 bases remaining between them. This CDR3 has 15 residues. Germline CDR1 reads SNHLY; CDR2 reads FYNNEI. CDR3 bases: TGTGCCAGCAGTGCGGTCCTAATAGGGGGCTACGAGCAGTACTTC. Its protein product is CASSAVLIGGYEQYF.

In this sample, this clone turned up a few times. CDR3 region: CASSILKQGKTFGYTF. DNA of the CDR3: TGTGCCAGCAGTATCCTTAAACAGGGGAAGACGTTCGGCTACACCTTC. The chain has TRBV27 and TRBJ1-2; 7 bases match TRBD1. The CDR3 loop spans 16 amino acids. Germline V gives CDR1 MNHEY, CDR2 SMNVEV (reference sequence). The junction had 17 bases not matched to a gene; V was cut back by 5 bases and J by 8 bases.